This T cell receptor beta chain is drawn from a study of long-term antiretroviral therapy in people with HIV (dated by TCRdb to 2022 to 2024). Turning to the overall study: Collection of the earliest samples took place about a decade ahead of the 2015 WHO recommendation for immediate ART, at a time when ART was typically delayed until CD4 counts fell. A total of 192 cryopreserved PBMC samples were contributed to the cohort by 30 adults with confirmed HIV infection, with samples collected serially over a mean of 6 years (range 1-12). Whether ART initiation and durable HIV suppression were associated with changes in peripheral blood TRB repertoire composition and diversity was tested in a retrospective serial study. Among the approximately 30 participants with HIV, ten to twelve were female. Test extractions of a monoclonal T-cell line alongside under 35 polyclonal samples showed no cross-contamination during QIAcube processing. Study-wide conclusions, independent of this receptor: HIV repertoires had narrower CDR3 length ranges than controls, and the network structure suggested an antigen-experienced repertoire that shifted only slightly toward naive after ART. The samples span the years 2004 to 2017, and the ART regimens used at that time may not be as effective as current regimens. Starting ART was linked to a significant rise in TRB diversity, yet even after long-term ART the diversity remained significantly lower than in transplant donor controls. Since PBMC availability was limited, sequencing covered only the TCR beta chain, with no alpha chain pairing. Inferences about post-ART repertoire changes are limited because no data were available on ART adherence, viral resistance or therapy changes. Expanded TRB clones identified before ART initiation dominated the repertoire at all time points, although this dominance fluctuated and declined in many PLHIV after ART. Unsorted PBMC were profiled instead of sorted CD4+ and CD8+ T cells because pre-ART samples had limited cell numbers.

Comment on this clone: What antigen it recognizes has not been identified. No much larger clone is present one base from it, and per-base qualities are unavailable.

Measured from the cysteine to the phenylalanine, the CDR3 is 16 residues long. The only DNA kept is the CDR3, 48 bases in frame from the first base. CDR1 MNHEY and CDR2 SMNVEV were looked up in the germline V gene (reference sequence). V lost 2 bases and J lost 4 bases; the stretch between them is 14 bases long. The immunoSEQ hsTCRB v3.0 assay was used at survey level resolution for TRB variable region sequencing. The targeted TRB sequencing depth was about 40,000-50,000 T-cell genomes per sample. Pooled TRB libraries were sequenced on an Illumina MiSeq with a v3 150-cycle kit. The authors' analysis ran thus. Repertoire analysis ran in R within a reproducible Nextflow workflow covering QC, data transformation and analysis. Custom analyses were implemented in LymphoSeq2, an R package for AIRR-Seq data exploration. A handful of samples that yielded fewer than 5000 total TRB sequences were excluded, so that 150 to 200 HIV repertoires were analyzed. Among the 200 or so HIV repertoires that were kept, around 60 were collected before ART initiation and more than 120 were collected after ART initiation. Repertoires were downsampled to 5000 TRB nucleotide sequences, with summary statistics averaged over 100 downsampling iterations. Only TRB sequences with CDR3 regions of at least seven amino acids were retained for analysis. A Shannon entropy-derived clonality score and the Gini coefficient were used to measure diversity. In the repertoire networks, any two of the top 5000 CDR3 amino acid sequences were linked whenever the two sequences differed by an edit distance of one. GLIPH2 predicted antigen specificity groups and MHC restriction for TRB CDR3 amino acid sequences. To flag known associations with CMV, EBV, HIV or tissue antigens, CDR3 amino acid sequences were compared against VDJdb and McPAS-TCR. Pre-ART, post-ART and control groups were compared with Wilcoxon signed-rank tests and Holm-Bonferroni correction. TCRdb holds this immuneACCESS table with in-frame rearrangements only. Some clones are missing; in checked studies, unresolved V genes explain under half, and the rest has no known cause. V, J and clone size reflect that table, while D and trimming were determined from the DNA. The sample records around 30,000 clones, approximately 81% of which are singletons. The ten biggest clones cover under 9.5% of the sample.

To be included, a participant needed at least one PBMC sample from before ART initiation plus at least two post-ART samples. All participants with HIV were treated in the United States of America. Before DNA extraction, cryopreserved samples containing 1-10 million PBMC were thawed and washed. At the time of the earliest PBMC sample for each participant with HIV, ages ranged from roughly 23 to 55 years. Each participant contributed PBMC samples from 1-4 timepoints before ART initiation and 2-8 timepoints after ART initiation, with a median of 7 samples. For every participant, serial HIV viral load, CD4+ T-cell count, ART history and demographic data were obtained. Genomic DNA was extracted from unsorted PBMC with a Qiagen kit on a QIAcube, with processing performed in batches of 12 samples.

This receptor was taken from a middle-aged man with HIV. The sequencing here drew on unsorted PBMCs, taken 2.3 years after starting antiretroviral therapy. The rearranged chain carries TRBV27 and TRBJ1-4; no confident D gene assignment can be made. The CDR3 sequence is CASSLGRWSGNEKLFF. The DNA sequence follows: TGTGCCAGCAGTTTAGGGAGATGGTCGGGTAATGAAAAACTGTTTTTT.